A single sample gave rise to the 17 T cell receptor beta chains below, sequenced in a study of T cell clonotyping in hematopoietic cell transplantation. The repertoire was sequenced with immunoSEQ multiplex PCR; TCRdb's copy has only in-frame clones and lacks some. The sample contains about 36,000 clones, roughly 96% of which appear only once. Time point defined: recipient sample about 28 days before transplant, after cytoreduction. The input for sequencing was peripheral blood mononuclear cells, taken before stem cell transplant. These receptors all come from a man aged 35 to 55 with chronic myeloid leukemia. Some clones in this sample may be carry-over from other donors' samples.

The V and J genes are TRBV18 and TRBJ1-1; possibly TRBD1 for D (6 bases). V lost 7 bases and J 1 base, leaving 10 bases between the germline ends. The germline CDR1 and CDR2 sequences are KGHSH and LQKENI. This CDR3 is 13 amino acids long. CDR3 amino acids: CASLGQANTEAFF. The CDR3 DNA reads TGTGCCAGCTTGGGACAAGCGAACACTGAAGCTTTCTTT.

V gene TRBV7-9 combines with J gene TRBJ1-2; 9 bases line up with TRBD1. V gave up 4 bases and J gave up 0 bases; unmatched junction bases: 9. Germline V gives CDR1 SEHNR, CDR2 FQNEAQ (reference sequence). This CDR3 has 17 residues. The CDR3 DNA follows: TGTGCCAGCAGCTCCCGGGACAGGGTCCCCTCTAACTATGGCTACACCTTC. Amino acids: CASSSRDRVPSNYGYTF.

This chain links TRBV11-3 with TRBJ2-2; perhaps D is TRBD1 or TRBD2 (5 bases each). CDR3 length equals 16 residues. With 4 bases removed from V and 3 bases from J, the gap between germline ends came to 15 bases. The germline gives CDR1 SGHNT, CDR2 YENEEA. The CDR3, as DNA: TGTGCCAGCAGCTACTGGGGGACGGACCACACCGGGGAGCTGTTTTTT. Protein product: CASSYWGTDHTGELFF.

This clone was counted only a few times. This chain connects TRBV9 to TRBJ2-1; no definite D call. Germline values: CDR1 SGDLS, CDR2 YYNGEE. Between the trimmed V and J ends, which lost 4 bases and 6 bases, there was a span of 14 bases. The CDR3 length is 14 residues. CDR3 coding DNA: TGTGCCAGCAGCCCCCCGCCTCATAGCAATGAGCAGTTCTTC. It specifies CASSPPPHSNEQFF.

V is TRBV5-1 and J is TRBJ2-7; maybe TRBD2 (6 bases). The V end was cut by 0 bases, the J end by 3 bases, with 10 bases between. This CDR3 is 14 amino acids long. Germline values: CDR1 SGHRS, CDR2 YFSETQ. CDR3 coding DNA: TGCGCCAGCAGCTTGGCCGGGGGAGGCTACGAGCAGTACTTC. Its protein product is CASSLAGGGYEQYF. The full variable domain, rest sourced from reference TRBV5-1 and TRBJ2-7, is KAGVTQTPRYLIKTRGQQVTLSCSPISGHRSVSWYQQTPGQGLQFLFEYFSETQRNKGNFPGRFSGRQFSNSRSEMNVSTLELGDSALYLCASSLAGGGYEQYFGPGTRLTVT.

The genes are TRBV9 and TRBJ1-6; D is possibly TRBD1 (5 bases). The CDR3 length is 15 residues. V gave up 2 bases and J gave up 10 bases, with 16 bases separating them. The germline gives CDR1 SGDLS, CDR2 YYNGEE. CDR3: CASSVTGRAESPLHF. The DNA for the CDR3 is TGTGCCAGCAGCGTGACGGGACGGGCGGAATCACCCCTCCACTTT.

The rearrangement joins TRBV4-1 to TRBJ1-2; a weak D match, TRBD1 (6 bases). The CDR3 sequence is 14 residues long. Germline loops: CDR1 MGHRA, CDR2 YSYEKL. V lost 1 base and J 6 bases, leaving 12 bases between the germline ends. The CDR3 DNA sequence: TGCGCCAGCAGCCAAGCGGACAGCAGTAATGGCTACACCTTC. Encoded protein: CASSQADSSNGYTF.

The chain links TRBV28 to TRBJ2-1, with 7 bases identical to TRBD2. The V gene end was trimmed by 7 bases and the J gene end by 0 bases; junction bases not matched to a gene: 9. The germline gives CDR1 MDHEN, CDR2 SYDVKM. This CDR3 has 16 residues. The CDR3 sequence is CASTLKGLSSYNEQFF. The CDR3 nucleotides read TGTGCCAGCACACTCAAGGGACTAAGCTCCTACAATGAGCAGTTCTTC.

CDR3: CASSFGQGGGEQYF. The CDR3 bases are TGCGCCAGCAGCTTCGGACAGGGCGGAGGCGAGCAGTACTTC. V is TRBV5-1 and J is TRBJ2-7; 8 bases align to TRBD1. The CDR3 totals 14 residues. In germline, CDR1 is SGHRS, CDR2 YFSETQ. Unmatched junction bases numbered 7, after V lost 2 bases and J lost 6 bases.

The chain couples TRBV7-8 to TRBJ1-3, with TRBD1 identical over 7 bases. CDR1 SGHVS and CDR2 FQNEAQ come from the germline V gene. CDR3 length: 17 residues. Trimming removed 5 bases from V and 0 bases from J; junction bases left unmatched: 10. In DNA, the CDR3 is TGTGCCAGCAGCAAATATGGCAGGGGGAGCTCTGGAAACACCATATATTTT. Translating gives CASSKYGRGSSGNTIYF.

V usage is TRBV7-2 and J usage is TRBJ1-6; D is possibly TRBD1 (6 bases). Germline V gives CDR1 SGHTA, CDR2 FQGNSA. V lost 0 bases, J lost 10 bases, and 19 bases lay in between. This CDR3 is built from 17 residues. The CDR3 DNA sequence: TGTGCCAGCAGCTTAGCCGGACGAGGGGGGGACGGATCACCCCTCCACTTT. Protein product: CASSLAGRGGDGSPLHF.

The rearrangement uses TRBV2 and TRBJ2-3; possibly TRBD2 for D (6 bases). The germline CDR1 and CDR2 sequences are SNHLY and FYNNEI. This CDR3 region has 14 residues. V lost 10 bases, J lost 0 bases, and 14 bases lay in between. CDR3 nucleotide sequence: TGTGCCACCAGATCTAGCGTTAGCACAGATACGCAGTATTTT. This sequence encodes CATRSSVSTDTQYF.

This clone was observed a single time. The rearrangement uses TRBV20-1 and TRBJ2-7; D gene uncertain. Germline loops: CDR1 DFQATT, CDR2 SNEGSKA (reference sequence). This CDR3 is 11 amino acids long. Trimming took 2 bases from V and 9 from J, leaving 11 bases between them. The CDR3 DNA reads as TGCAGTGCTAGACTCCCCCCGGGGCAGTACTTC. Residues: CSARLPPGQYF.

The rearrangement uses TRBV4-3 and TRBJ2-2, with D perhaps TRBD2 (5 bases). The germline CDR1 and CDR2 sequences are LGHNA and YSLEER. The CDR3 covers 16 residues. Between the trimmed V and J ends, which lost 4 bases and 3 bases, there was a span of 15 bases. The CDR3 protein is CASSRSAGHYTGELFF. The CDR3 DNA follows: TGCGCCAGCAGCCGTTCGGCGGGCCATTACACCGGGGAGCTGTTTTTT.

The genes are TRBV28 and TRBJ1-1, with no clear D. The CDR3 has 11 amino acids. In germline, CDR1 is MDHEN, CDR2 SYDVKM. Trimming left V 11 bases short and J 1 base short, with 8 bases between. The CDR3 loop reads CASCSNTEAFF. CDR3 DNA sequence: TGTGCCTCTTGCTCGAACACTGAAGCTTTCTTT. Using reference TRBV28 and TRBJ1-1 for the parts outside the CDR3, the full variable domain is DVKVTQSSRYLVKRTGEKVFLECVQDMDHENMFWYRQDPGLGLRLIYFSYDVKMKEKGDIPEGYSVSREKKERFSLILESASTNQTSMYLCASCSNTEAFFGQGTRLTVV.

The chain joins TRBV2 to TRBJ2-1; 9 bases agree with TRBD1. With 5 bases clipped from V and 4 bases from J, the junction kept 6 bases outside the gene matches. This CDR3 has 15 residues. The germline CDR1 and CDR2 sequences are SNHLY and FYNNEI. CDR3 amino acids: CASSQQGALYNEQFF. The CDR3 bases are TGTGCCAGCAGTCAACAGGGGGCGCTTTACAATGAGCAGTTCTTC. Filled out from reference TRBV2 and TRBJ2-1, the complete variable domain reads EPEVTQTPSHQVTQMGQEVILRCVPISNHLYFYWYRQILGQKVEFLVSFYNNEISEKSEIFDDQFSVERPDGSNFTLKIRSTKLEDSAMYFCASSQQGALYNEQFFGPGTRLTVL.

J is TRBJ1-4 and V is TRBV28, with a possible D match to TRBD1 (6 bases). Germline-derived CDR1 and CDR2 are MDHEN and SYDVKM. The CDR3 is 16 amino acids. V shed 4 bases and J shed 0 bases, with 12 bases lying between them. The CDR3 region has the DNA TGTGCCAGCAGTTCTGGACAGTACACAACTAATGAAAAACTGTTTTTT. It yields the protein CASSSGQYTTNEKLFF.